This paragraph covers one TCR beta chain sequence. These data are taken from a study of blood T cells in healthy people across ages. Trimming shortened V by 2 bases and J by 0 bases, and 8 bases separated the two germline ends. CDR1 is MNHEY and CDR2 is SMNVEV in the germline V gene (reference sequence). The CDR3 extends over 15 amino acids. A second PCR, run for 7 to 11 cycles, used a sample-barcoded 5' primer plus a J-beta primer mix. Samples each returned at least 2.5 million CDR3-containing paired-end reads. TCRdb recomputed calls from the 5' RACE reads with MiXCR, one row per CDR3 protein. Found here are roughly 800,000 distinct CDR3 sequences, around 24% of them singletons; the top ten hold under 3%. The data were also submitted as part of a second study, on T cells of mothers and their children.

The gene calls are TRBV27 and TRBJ2-4; D not resolved. The source of this sequence is a boy aged 5-17 years in good health. The sequencing sample was made of blood. CDR3 nucleotides: TGTGCCAGCAGTTTAAGCGCTGAAGCCAAAAACATTCAGTACTTC. Translated: CASSLSAEAKNIQYF.